The T cell receptor (beta chain) under discussion was sequenced for a study of shared clonotypes between healthy human individuals. Assay used: immunoSEQ multiplex PCR; TCRdb lists only in-frame clones, some missing. The sample shows 2 million to 2.5 million clones, about 90% of them seen only once. The germline CDR1 and CDR2 sequences are SEHNR and FQNEAQ (reference sequence). Germline trimming cut 5 bases from V and 5 bases from J; bases unmatched to any gene: 10. The CDR3 has 16 amino acids. The sequenced sample consisted of naive CD4+ T cells from PBMCs. Subset defined: CD45RA+ positively selected. The chain uses TRBV7-9 and TRBJ2-3; 10 bases are a match to TRBD2. The receptor was isolated from a man aged 18 to 29 in good health. Some clones in this sample may be carry-over from other donors' samples. The CDR3 DNA reads TGTGCCAGCAGCCGGGCGCTAGCGGGAGAGATAGATACGCAGTATTTT. This encodes CASSRALAGEIDTQYF.